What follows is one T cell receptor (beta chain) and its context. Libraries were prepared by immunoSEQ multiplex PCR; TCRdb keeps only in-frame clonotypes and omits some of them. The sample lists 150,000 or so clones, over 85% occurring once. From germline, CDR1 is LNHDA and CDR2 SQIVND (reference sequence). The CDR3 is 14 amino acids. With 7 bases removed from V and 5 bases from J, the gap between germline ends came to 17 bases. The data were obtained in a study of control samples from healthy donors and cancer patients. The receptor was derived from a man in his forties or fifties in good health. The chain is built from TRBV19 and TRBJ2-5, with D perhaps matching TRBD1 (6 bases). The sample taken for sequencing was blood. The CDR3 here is CASTAQGFPETQYF. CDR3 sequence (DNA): TGTGCCAGTACCGCACAGGGCTTTCCGGAGACCCAGTACTTC.